The subject of this entry is one T cell receptor beta chain. Both 60 Vbeta primers and 13 Jbeta primers went into the PCR. Original analysis: Approximately 79 million unique TCR beta chains, 10 million to 13 million of them shared, were counted by a later analysis. The protocol was immunoSEQ multiplex PCR, while the TCRdb copy is restricted to in-frame clones and leaves out a portion. Clone size and V and J calls were adopted from that table, with D and trimming inferred from the DNA. The data hold around 180,000 clones, with just over 75% observed a single time. V was clipped by 0 bases and J by 10 bases; unmatched bases: 7. The CDR3 spans 16 residues. Germline V gene sequence: CDR1 MNHEY, CDR2 SVGAGI. The sample belongs to a study of cytomegalovirus exposure and HLA in healthy donors.

Sequenced: PBMCs. V usage is TRBV6-5 and J usage is TRBJ2-6; 9 bases line up with TRBD1. The receptor comes from a woman aged 30 to 39 in good health and CMV-seropositive. CDR3 sequence (DNA): TGTGCCAGCAGTTACTCGGCCTGGGACAGGGTGAACGTCCTGACTTTC. Protein: CASSYSAWDRVNVLTF.